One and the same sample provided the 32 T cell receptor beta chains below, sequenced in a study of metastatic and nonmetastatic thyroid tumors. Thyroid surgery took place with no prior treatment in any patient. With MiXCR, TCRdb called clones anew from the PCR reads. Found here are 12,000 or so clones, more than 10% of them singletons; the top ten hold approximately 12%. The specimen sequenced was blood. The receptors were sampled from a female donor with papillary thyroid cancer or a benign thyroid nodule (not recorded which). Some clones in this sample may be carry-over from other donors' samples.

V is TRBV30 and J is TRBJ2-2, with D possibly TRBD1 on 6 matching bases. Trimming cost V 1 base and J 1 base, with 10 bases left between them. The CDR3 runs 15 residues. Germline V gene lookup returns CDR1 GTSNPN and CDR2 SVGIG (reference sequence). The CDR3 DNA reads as TGTGCCTGGAGTGGTAAGACAGGGAACACCGGGGAGCTGTTTTTT. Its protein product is CAWSGKTGNTGELFF. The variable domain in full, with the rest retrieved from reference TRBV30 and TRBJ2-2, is SQTIHQWPATLVQPVGSPLSLECTVEGTSNPNLYWYRQAAGRGLQLLFYSVGIGQISSEVPQNLSASRPQDRQFILSSKKLLLSDSGFYLCAWSGKTGNTGELFFGEGSRLTVL.

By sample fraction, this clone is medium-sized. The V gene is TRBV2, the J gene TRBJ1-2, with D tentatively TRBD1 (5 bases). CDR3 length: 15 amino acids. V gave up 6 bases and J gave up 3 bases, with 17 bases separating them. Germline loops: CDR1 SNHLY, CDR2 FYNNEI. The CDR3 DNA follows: TGTGCCAGCAGCCAGCATCGGACACCCGACTATGGCTACACCTTC. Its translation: CASSQHRTPDYGYTF.

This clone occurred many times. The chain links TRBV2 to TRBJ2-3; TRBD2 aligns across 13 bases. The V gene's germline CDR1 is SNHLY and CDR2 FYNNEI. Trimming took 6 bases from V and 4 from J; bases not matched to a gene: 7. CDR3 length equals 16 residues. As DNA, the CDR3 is TGTGCCAGCAGCCTCACTAGCGGGGGGGCGTCAGATACGCAGTATTTT. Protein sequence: CASSLTSGGASDTQYF.

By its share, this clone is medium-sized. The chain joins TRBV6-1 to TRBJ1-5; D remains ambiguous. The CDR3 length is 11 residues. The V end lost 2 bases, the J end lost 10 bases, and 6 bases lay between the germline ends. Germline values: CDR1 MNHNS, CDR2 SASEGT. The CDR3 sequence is CASSESGPQHF. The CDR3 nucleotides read TGTGCCAGCAGTGAAAGTGGACCCCAGCATTTT.

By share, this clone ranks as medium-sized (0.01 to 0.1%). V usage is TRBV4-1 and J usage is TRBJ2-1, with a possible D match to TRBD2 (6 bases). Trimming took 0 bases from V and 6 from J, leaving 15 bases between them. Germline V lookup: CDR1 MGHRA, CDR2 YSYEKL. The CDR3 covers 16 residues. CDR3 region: CASSQDWLGTGNEQFF. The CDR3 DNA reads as TGCGCCAGCAGCCAAGATTGGCTAGGGACTGGCAATGAGCAGTTCTTC.

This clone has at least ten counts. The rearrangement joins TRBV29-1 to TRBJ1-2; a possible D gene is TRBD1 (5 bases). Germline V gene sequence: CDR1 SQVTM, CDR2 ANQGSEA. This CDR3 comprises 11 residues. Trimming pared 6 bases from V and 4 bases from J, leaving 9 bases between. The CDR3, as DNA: TGCAGCGTCCGGAGGGGCTATGGCTACACCTTC. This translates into CSVRRGYGYTF.

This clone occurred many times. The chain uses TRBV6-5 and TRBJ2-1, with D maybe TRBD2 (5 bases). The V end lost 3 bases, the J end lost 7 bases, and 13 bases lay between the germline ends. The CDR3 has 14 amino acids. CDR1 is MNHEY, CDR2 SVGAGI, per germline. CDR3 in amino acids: CASSYMREKNEQFF. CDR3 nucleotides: TGTGCCAGCAGTTATATGAGGGAGAAAAATGAGCAGTTCTTC.

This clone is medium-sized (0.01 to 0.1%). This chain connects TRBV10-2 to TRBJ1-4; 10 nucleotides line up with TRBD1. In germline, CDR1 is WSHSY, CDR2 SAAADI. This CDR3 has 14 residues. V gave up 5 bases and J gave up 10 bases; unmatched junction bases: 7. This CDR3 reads CASSPGTGARKLFF. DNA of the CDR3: TGCGCCAGCAGTCCCGGGACAGGGGCCCGAAAACTGTTTTTT.

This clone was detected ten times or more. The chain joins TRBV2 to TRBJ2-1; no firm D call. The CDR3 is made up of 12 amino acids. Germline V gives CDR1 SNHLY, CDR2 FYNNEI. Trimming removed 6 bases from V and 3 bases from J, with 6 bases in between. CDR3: CASRDLYNEQFF. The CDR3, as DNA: TGTGCCAGCAGAGATCTCTACAATGAGCAGTTCTTC.

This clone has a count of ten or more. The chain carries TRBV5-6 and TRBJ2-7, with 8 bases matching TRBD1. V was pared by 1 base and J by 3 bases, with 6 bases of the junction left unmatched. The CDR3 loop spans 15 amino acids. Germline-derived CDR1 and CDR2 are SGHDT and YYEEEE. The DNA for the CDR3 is TGTGCCAGCAGCTTGTTCGTGACAGGGGTCTACGAGCAGTACTTC. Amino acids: CASSLFVTGVYEQYF.

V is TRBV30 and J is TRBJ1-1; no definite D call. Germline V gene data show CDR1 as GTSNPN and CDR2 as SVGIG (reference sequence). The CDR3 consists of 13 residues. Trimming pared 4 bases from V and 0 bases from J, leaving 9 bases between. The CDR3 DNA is TGTGCCTGGAAGGTATCAGTGAACACTGAAGCTTTCTTT. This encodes CAWKVSVNTEAFF. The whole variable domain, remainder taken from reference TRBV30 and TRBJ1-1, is SQTIHQWPATLVQPVGSPLSLECTVEGTSNPNLYWYRQAAGRGLQLLFYSVGIGQISSEVPQNLSASRPQDRQFILSSKKLLLSDSGFYLCAWKVSVNTEAFFGQGTRLTVV.

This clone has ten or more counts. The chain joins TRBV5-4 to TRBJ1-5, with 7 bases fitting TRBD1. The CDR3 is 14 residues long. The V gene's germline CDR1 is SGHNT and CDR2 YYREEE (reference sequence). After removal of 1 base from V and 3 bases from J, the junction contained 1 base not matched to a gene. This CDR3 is CASSLQGVNQPQHF. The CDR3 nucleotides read TGTGCCAGCAGCTTGCAGGGGGTCAATCAGCCCCAGCATTTT.

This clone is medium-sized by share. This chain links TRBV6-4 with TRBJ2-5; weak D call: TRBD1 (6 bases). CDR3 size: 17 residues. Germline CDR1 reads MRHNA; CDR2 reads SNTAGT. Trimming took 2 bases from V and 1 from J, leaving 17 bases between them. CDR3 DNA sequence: TGTGCCAGCAGTGACCTACGACGAGACAGGTTCCAAGAGACCCAGTACTTC. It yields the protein CASSDLRRDRFQETQYF.

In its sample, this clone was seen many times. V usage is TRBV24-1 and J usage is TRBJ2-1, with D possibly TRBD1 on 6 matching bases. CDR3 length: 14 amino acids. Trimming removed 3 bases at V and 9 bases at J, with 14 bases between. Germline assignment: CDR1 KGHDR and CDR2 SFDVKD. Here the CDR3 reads CATSDGTPWGEQFF. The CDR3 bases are TGTGCCACCAGTGATGGGACACCTTGGGGTGAGCAGTTCTTC.

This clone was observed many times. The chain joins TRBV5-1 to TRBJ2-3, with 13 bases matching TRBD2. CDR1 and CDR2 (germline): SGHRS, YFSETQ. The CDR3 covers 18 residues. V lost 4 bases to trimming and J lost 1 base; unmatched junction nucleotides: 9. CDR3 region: CASSPGLAGVEGTDTQYF. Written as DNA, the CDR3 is TGCGCCAGCAGCCCCGGACTAGCGGGGGTTGAGGGCACAGATACGCAGTATTTT.

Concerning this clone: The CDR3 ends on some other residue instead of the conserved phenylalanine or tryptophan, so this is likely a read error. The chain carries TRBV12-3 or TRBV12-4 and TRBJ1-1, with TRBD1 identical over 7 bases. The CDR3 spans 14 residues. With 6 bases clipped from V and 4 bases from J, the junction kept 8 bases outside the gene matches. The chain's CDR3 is CASRPGGTSTEAFI. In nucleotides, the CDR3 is TGTGCCAGCAGGCCAGGGGGAACGAGCACTGAAGCTTTCATT.

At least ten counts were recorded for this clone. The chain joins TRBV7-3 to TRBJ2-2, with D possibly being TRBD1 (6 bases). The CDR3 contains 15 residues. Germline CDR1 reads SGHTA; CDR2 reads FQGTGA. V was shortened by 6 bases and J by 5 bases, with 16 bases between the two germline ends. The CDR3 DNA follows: TGTGCCAGCAGGCCAGGGGTTAGTGGAACCGGGGAGCTGTTTTTT. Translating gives CASRPGVSGTGELFF.

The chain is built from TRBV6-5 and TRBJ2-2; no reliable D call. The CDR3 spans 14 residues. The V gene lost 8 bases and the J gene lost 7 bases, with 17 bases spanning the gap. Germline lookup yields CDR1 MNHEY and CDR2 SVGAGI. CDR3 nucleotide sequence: TGTGCCAGCCGTTCGCTGGGAACAGACGGGGAGCTGTTTTTT. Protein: CASRSLGTDGELFF.

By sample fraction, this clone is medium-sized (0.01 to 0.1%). For the CDR3, the DNA is TGTGCCAGTAGTTCGGGACAGGGTTCCTACGAGCAGTACTTC. It is translated as CASSSGQGSYEQYF. The chain joins TRBV19 to TRBJ2-7; 9 bases line up with TRBD1. Germline V gives CDR1 LNHDA, CDR2 SQIVND (reference sequence). The CDR3 has 14 residues. The J segment lost 1 base and the V segment lost 5 bases, leaving 3 bases of the junction unmatched. The full variable domain, completed using reference TRBV19 and TRBJ2-7, is DGGITQSPKYLFRKEGQNVTLSCEQNLNHDAMYWYRQDPGQGLRLIYYSQIVNDFQKGDIAEGYSVSREKKESFPLTVTSAQKNPTAFYLCASSSGQGSYEQYFGPGTRLTVT.

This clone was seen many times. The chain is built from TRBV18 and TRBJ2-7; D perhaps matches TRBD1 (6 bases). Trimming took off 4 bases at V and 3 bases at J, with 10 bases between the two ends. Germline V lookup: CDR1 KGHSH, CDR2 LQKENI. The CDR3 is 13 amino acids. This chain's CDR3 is CASSLDSNYEQYF. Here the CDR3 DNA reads TGTGCCAGCTCACTGGACAGCAACTACGAGCAGTACTTC.

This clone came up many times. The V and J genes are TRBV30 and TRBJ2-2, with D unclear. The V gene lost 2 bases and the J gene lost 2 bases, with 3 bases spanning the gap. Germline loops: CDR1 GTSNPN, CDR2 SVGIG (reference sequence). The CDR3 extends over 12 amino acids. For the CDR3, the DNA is TGTGCCTGGAGTATAAACACCGGGGAGCTGTTTTTT. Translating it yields CAWSINTGELFF.

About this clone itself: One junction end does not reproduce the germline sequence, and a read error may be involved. CDR3 nucleotide sequence: TGTGCCAGCAGATTAGATCGGGGGCGACCCCAGTACTTC. Encoded protein: CASRLDRGRPQYF. V gene TRBV7-2 combines with J gene TRBJ2-5, with D possibly being TRBD1 or TRBD2 (6 bases each). CDR1 and CDR2 (germline): SGHTA, FQGNSA. This CDR3 is built from 13 residues.

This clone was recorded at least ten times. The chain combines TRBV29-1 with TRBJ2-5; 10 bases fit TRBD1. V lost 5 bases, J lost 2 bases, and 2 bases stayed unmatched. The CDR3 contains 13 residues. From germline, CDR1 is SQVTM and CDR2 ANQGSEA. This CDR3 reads CSVPGQGQETQYF. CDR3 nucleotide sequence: TGCAGCGTTCCGGGACAGGGGCAAGAGACCCAGTACTTC.

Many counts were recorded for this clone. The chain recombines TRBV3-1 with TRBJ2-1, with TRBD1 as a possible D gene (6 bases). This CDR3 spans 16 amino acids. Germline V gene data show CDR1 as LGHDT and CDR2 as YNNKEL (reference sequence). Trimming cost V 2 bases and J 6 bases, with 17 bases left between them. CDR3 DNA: TGTGCCAGCAGCCAACGCCGTTCAACAGGGATCAATGAGCAGTTCTTC. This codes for CASSQRRSTGINEQFF.

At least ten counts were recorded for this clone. CDR3 in DNA: TGTGCCAGCAGCCGAGGGGGTCTAGTACGGAACACTGAAGCTTTCTTT. Amino acids: CASSRGGLVRNTEAFF. The rearrangement joins TRBV5-5 to TRBJ1-1; TRBD1 is a possible D gene (6 bases). Trimming pared 4 bases from V and 1 base from J, leaving 17 bases between. The germline gives CDR1 SGHKS, CDR2 YYEKEE (reference sequence). The CDR3 spans 16 residues.

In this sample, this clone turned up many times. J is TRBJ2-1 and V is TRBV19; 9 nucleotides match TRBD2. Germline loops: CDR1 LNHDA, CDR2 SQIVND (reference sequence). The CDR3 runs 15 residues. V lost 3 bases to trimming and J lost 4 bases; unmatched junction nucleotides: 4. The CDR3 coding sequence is TGTGCCAGTAGTATTCTGACTAGCGGATACAATGAGCAGTTCTTC. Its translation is CASSILTSGYNEQFF.

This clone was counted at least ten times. In DNA form, the CDR3 reads TGCAGCGCGGGACCCAGCAATCAGCCCCAGCATTTT. Translating gives CSAGPSNQPQHF. The V gene is TRBV20-1, the J gene TRBJ1-5; perhaps TRBD1 as D (5 bases). Germline V CDR1 and CDR2: DFQATT, SNEGSKA (reference sequence). The CDR3 is made up of 12 amino acids.

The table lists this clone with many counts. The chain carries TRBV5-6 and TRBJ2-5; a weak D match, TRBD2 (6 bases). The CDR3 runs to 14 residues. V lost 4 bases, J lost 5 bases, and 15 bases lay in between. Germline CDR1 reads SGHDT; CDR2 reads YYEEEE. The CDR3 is CASSLNRGRETQYF. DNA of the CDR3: TGTGCCAGCAGCCTGAACCGGGGGAGGGAGACCCAGTACTTC.

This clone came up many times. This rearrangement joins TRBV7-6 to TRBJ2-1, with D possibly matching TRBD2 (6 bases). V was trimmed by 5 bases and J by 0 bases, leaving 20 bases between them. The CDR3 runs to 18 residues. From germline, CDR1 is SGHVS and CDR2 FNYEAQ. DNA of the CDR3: TGTGCCAGCAGCCTCGGGACTTCCTCTTTGGGCTCCTACAATGAGCAGTTCTTC. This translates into CASSLGTSSLGSYNEQFF.

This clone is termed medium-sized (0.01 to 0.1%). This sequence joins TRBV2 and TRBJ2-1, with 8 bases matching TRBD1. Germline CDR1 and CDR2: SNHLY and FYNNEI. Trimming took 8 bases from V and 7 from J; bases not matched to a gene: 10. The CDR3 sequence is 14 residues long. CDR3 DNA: TGTGCCAGCCCTCGGGCAGGGGGCAAGAATGAGCAGTTCTTC. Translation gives CASPRAGGKNEQFF.

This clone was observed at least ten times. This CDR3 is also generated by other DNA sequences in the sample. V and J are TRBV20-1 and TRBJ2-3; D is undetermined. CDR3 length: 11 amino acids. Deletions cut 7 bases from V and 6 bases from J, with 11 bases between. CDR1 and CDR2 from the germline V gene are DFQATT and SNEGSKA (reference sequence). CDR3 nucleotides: TGCAGTGTCCTCCACACGGATACGCAGTATTTT. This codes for CSVLHTDTQYF.

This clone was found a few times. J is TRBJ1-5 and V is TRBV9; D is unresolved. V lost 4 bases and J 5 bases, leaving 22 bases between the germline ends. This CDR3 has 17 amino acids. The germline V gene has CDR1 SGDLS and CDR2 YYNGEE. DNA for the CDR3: TGTGCCAGCAGCCCAAGTAATTCACCCCTTGGCCATCAGCCCCAGCATTTT. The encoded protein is CASSPSNSPLGHQPQHF.